Below are 15 T cell receptor beta chains sequenced from a single sample in a study of cytomegalovirus exposure and HLA in healthy donors. The PCR employed 60 Vbeta primers together with 13 Jbeta primers. TCRdb's table, derived via immunoSEQ multiplex PCR, lists solely in-frame clones and lacks some. Of about 150,000 clones listed, 70% are singletons. Sequencing input: PBMCs. Receptor source: a woman in her fifties or sixties in good health and CMV-seropositive.

This chain joins TRBV30 and TRBJ2-1; 12 nucleotides agree with TRBD2. The ends lost 2 bases at V and 12 bases at J; junction bases unmatched: 8. The germline CDR1 and CDR2 sequences are GTSNPN and SVGIG (reference sequence). This CDR3 contains 14 residues. CDR3 coding DNA: TGTGCCTGGAGTTCTAGCGGGAGGGGAAGTGGGCAGTTCTTC. Its protein product is CAWSSSGRGSGQFF.

The V and J genes are TRBV5-1 and TRBJ2-1, with 10 bases fitting TRBD1. V lost 4 bases, J lost 6 bases, and 4 bases stayed unmatched. This CDR3 contains 14 residues. The germline V gene encodes CDR1 SGHRS and CDR2 YFSETQ. This CDR3 is CASSPGQGFNEQFF. The CDR3 DNA follows: TGCGCCAGCAGCCCGGGACAGGGGTTCAATGAGCAGTTCTTC.

This clone came up a few times. DNA of the CDR3: TGTGCCAGCCGAGGGACAGGGGTGAACACCGGGGAGCTGTTTTTT. Encoded protein: CASRGTGVNTGELFF. The chain combines TRBV19 with TRBJ2-2; 10 bases agree with TRBD1. The CDR3 is made up of 15 amino acids. Looked up from germline, CDR1 is LNHDA and CDR2 is SQIVND (reference sequence). V dropped 9 bases and J dropped 1; count of bases not matched to a gene: 5.

The chain recombines TRBV19 with TRBJ2-5, with 8 positions matching TRBD2. Germline lookup yields CDR1 LNHDA and CDR2 SQIVND (reference sequence). Trimming took 1 base from V and 4 from J; bases not matched to a gene: 14. This CDR3 is built from 18 residues. The DNA for the CDR3 is TGTGCCAGTAGTATAGCCCTACGATCGGGAGGGTCACGAGAGACCCAGTACTTC. It specifies CASSIALRSGGSRETQYF.

The chain is built from TRBV19 and TRBJ1-3; D not certain. This CDR3 has 13 amino acids. V gave up 9 bases and J gave up 1 base, with 10 bases separating them. Looked up from germline, CDR1 is LNHDA and CDR2 is SQIVND (reference sequence). The CDR3 is CASSALSGNTIYF. Here the CDR3 DNA reads TGTGCCAGCAGCGCTCTGTCTGGAAACACCATATATTTT.

The rearrangement uses TRBV28 and TRBJ1-1; 8 bases match TRBD1. Germline trimming cut 2 bases from V and 5 bases from J; bases unmatched to any gene: 10. This CDR3 has 16 residues. The germline V gene encodes CDR1 MDHEN and CDR2 SYDVKM. The CDR3 reads CASSLVQGAGLTEAFF. For the CDR3, the DNA is TGTGCCAGCAGTTTAGTCCAGGGGGCAGGTCTAACTGAAGCTTTCTTT.

This clone was seen once. This CDR3 is also generated by other DNA sequences in the sample. The V call is TRBV28, the J call TRBJ1-2; 7 bases line up with TRBD1. V lost 4 bases, J lost 2 bases, and 4 bases stayed unmatched. The CDR3 totals 14 residues. Germline CDR1 reads MDHEN; CDR2 reads SYDVKM. The CDR3 reads CASSSTTGNYGYTF. In nucleotides, the CDR3 is TGTGCCAGCAGTTCCACGACAGGGAACTATGGCTACACCTTC.

This clone turned up a few times. This chain uses TRBV20-1 with TRBJ1-2; D not certain. Trimming removed 6 bases from V and 5 bases from J, with 10 bases in between. CDR1 and CDR2 (germline): DFQATT, SNEGSKA (reference sequence). The CDR3 is 11 amino acids. CDR3 nucleotides: TGCAGTGCACGAGCCCTATATGGCTACACCTTC. Its protein product is CSARALYGYTF.

V usage is TRBV11-3 and J usage is TRBJ2-3; 11 bases line up with TRBD2. With V trimmed by 1 base and J by 0 bases, 0 bases remained unmatched. This CDR3 is 16 amino acids long. Per germline, CDR1 SGHNT and CDR2 YENEEA. This CDR3 is CASSLGTSGSTDTQYF. DNA for the CDR3: TGTGCCAGCAGCTTAGGGACTAGCGGGAGCACAGATACGCAGTATTTT.

The chain employs TRBV5-4 and TRBJ2-7, with 15 bases lining up with TRBD2. CDR1 and CDR2 (germline): SGHNT, YYREEE (reference sequence). After removal of 4 bases from V and 1 base from J, the junction contained 6 bases not matched to a gene. The CDR3 contains 17 residues. CDR3 loop: CASSPGLAGGFSYEQYF. In DNA, the CDR3 is TGTGCCAGCAGCCCGGGACTAGCGGGAGGATTTTCCTACGAGCAGTACTTC.

This chain links TRBV6-1 with TRBJ1-2, with TRBD1 matching over 12 bases. The germline V gene has CDR1 MNHNS and CDR2 SASEGT. The junction had 3 bases not matched to a gene; V was cut back by 8 bases and J by 2 bases. This CDR3 is built from 14 residues. CDR3 coding DNA: TGTGCCAGCTGGGACAGGGGGCGGAACTATGGCTACACCTTC. It encodes CASWDRGRNYGYTF.

This clone was observed a single time. This rearrangement joins TRBV4-2 to TRBJ1-2, with a possible D match to TRBD1 (5 bases). Germline loops: CDR1 LGHNA, CDR2 YNFKEQ. Trimming shortened V by 0 bases and J by 8 bases, and 13 bases separated the two germline ends. The CDR3 contains 14 residues. DNA for the CDR3: TGTGCCAGCAGCCAAGATCGAGGCGGGGCGGGCTACACCTTC. It specifies CASSQDRGGAGYTF.

The V and J genes are TRBV6-4 and TRBJ2-1, with 7 bases lining up with TRBD2. The germline V gene encodes CDR1 MRHNA and CDR2 SNTAGT. V lost 6 bases and J lost 8; bases outside the gene matches: 10. The CDR3 is 14 residues long. The chain's CDR3 is CASRQGGRGDEQFF. The CDR3 DNA sequence: TGTGCCAGCAGGCAGGGCGGGAGAGGTGATGAGCAGTTCTTC.

The rearrangement joins TRBV5-4 to TRBJ1-2; TRBD1 agrees at 7 bases. This CDR3 has 13 amino acids. V lost 2 bases to trimming and J lost 6 bases; unmatched junction nucleotides: 4. CDR1 is SGHNT and CDR2 is YYREEE in the germline V gene (reference sequence). The CDR3 DNA reads TGTGCCAGCAGCTTACAGGGGAGCGATGGCTACACCTTC. As protein: CASSLQGSDGYTF.

V gene TRBV10-3 combines with J gene TRBJ2-7; D might be TRBD2 (6 bases). V lost 10 bases and J 2 bases, leaving 18 bases between the germline ends. The germline gives CDR1 ENHRY, CDR2 SYGVKD. There are 14 residues in the CDR3. The CDR3 sequence: CATWAGRDTYEQYF. CDR3 coding DNA: TGTGCCACCTGGGCGGGGCGGGATACCTACGAGCAGTACTTC.